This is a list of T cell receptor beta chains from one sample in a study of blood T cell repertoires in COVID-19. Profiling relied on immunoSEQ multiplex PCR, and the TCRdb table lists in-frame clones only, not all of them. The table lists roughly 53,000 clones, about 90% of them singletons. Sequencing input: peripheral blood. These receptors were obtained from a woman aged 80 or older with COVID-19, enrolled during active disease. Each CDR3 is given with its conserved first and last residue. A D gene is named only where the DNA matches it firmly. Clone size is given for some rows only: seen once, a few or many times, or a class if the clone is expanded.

CDR3nt: TGCGCCAGCAGAATTACTACGGGACAGGGCGGGGAGCAGTACTTC
CDR3aa: CASRITTGQGGEQYF
d_gene: TRBD1
abundance: .
j_gene: TRBJ2-7
v_gene: TRBV10-2

CDR3nt: TGTGCCAGCAGCGCCCAGGGACTAGCTTCCACCGGGGAGCTGTTTTTT
CDR3aa: CASSAQGLASTGELFF
d_gene: .
abundance: once
j_gene: TRBJ2-2
v_gene: TRBV21-1

CDR3nt: TGTGCCAGCAGTTACTCGGGGCAAACCAGAAGCATTCAGTACTTC
CDR3aa: CASSYSGQTRSIQYF
d_gene: .
abundance: .
j_gene: TRBJ2-4
v_gene: TRBV6-5

CDR3nt: TGTGCCAGTCGGGACAGTGGTCGGGCGCTGTTTTTT
CDR3aa: CASRDSGRALFF
d_gene: TRBD1
abundance: .
j_gene: TRBJ2-2
v_gene: TRBV19

CDR3nt: TGTGCCAGCAGTGATCCCGGACAGAGATTCATAGCCAAAAACATTCAGTACTTC
CDR3aa: CASSDPGQRFIAKNIQYF
d_gene: .
abundance: .
j_gene: TRBJ2-4
v_gene: TRBV2

CDR3nt: TGTGCCTGGAGTACAATAAGCGGGTACTATGGCTACACCTTC
CDR3aa: CAWSTISGYYGYTF
d_gene: .
abundance: .
j_gene: TRBJ1-2
v_gene: TRBV30

CDR3nt: TGTGCCAGCAGTCTGAGGACAGCTACGAACACTGAAGCTTTCTTT
CDR3aa: CASSLRTATNTEAFF
d_gene: .
abundance: .
j_gene: TRBJ1-1
v_gene: TRBV28

CDR3nt: TGTGCCAGCAGTATAGACAACCGCTCCTATAATTCACCCCTCCACTTT
CDR3aa: CASSIDNRSYNSPLHF
d_gene: .
abundance: .
j_gene: TRBJ1-6
v_gene: TRBV27

CDR3nt: TGTGCCAGCAGCCGATACGGACAGGGCGCAAATGGCTACACCTTC
CDR3aa: CASSRYGQGANGYTF
d_gene: TRBD1
abundance: .
j_gene: TRBJ1-2
v_gene: TRBV6-5

CDR3nt: TGTGCCAGCAGCTTGCAGGTGCAGGGGCGCAACTATGGCTACACCTTC
CDR3aa: CASSLQVQGRNYGYTF
d_gene: .
abundance: .
j_gene: TRBJ1-2
v_gene: TRBV5-5

CDR3nt: TGTGCCAGCAGCAACCCTTCTCTACATGGGGGGGGCGAGCAGTACTTC
CDR3aa: CASSNPSLHGGGEQYF
d_gene: .
abundance: .
j_gene: TRBJ2-7
v_gene: TRBV21-1

CDR3nt: TGTGCCAGCAGTCCATCCCCTCGGACAGGCGGTCGCTCCATGAACACTGAAGCTTTCTTT
CDR3aa: CASSPSPRTGGRSMNTEAFF
d_gene: TRBD1
abundance: .
j_gene: TRBJ1-1
v_gene: TRBV6-7

CDR3nt: TGTGCCAGCAGTGAATCGGTGTCAGGCGTCTCCTACGAGCAGTACTTC
CDR3aa: CASSESVSGVSYEQYF
d_gene: .
abundance: .
j_gene: TRBJ2-7
v_gene: TRBV6-1

CDR3nt: TGTGCCAGCAGCCGAACAGGGGTGGGCAATGAGCAGTTCTTC
CDR3aa: CASSRTGVGNEQFF
d_gene: TRBD1
abundance: .
j_gene: TRBJ2-1
v_gene: TRBV7-9

CDR3nt: TGTGCCAGCAGCCCGGAGCGAGCTTTCACTGAAGCTTTCTTT
CDR3aa: CASSPERAFTEAFF
d_gene: .
abundance: .
j_gene: TRBJ1-1
v_gene: TRBV7-9

CDR3nt: TGTGCCAGCAGCTTGTGGGGCCTCGGGGGGCAGCAGTACTTC
CDR3aa: CASSLWGLGGQQYF
d_gene: .
abundance: .
j_gene: TRBJ2-7
v_gene: TRBV7-2

CDR3nt: TGTGCCAGCACTAGGGGTGACAGGGTTCAGCCCCAGCATTTT
CDR3aa: CASTRGDRVQPQHF
d_gene: TRBD1
abundance: .
j_gene: TRBJ1-5
v_gene: TRBV6-6

CDR3nt: TGTGCCAGCAGTTTAGGGTTTTGGCAGGGGGCGAAACCCCTCCACTTT
CDR3aa: CASSLGFWQGAKPLHF
d_gene: TRBD1
abundance: .
j_gene: TRBJ1-6
v_gene: TRBV28

CDR3nt: TGTGCCAGCAGCTTAATACTAGCGGGGGGCGGGAGGAATGAGCAGTTCTTC
CDR3aa: CASSLILAGGGRNEQFF
d_gene: TRBD2
abundance: .
j_gene: TRBJ2-1
v_gene: TRBV11-2

CDR3nt: TGTGCCAGCAATATAGCGGGAGTTCGCCCCTACAATGAGCAGTTCTTC
CDR3aa: CASNIAGVRPYNEQFF
d_gene: TRBD2
abundance: once
j_gene: TRBJ2-1
v_gene: TRBV2

CDR3nt: TGTGCCAGTCGGGAGAGCAATCAGCCCCAGCATTTT
CDR3aa: CASRESNQPQHF
d_gene: .
abundance: .
j_gene: TRBJ1-5
v_gene: TRBV6-6

CDR3nt: TGTGCCAGCTCACCATTGGCAGGGGAGTCTGAAGCTTTCTTT
CDR3aa: CASSPLAGESEAFF
d_gene: .
abundance: .
j_gene: TRBJ1-1
v_gene: TRBV18

CDR3nt: TGTGCCTGGAGTGGGACTAGGGGAACAGATACGCAGTATTTT
CDR3aa: CAWSGTRGTDTQYF
d_gene: TRBD2
abundance: .
j_gene: TRBJ2-3
v_gene: TRBV30

CDR3nt: TGTGCCAGCTCACCATCGACAGTTTTCAGCAATCAGCCCCAGCATTTT
CDR3aa: CASSPSTVFSNQPQHF
d_gene: .
abundance: few
j_gene: TRBJ1-5
v_gene: TRBV18

CDR3nt: TGTGCCATCAGTGTTCGGGATAACACTGAAGCTTTCTTT
CDR3aa: CAISVRDNTEAFF
d_gene: .
abundance: .
j_gene: TRBJ1-1
v_gene: TRBV10-3

CDR3nt: TGCGCCAGCAGCTCCTCCCAATCGGGACAGGGTGAAGCTTTCTTT
CDR3aa: CASSSSQSGQGEAFF
d_gene: TRBD1
abundance: .
j_gene: TRBJ1-1
v_gene: TRBV5-1

CDR3nt: TGTGCCAGCAGCTTATTACAGGGACTAGCGACTAGCACAGATACGCAGTATTTT
CDR3aa: CASSLLQGLATSTDTQYF
d_gene: TRBD2
abundance: .
j_gene: TRBJ2-3
v_gene: TRBV7-3

CDR3nt: TGCGCCAGCAGCCAAGAAGGGGGGGGGCGCCGGGAGACCCAGTACTTC
CDR3aa: CASSQEGGGRRETQYF
d_gene: .
abundance: .
j_gene: TRBJ2-5
v_gene: TRBV4-1

CDR3nt: TGCGCCAGCAAAGAAAGGGGAGGGAATCAGCCCCAGCATTTT
CDR3aa: CASKERGGNQPQHF
d_gene: .
abundance: .
j_gene: TRBJ1-5
v_gene: TRBV10-1

CDR3nt: TGTGCCAGCTCACCGGTCTACCGGGATGAAGCTTTCTTT
CDR3aa: CASSPVYRDEAFF
d_gene: .
abundance: .
j_gene: TRBJ1-1
v_gene: TRBV18

CDR3nt: TGTGCCAGTAGTATAGATCGGGGGGGTCAGCCCCAGCATTTT
CDR3aa: CASSIDRGGQPQHF
d_gene: .
abundance: .
j_gene: TRBJ1-5
v_gene: TRBV19

CDR3nt: TGTGCCAGCAGGGGCGGAGGGAATCAGCCCCAGCATTTT
CDR3aa: CASRGGGNQPQHF
d_gene: .
abundance: .
j_gene: TRBJ1-5
v_gene: TRBV6-5

CDR3nt: TGTGCCAGCAGTGACACCTACCTAGCGGGGGTTCCAGATACGCAGTATTTT
CDR3aa: CASSDTYLAGVPDTQYF
d_gene: TRBD2
abundance: .
j_gene: TRBJ2-3
v_gene: TRBV6-4

CDR3nt: TGTGCCACCAGCAGGACGGGGGGCGGGGGGTTTAACACTGAAGCTTTCTTT
CDR3aa: CATSRTGGGGFNTEAFF
d_gene: .
abundance: .
j_gene: TRBJ1-1
v_gene: TRBV15

CDR3nt: TGTGCCAGCAGTCTACAGGGGGCTAGAGAGACCCAGTACTTC
CDR3aa: CASSLQGARETQYF
d_gene: TRBD1
abundance: .
j_gene: TRBJ2-5
v_gene: TRBV7-2

CDR3nt: TGTGCCACCAGCAGAGAACACCCAGACTCTGGAAACACCATATATTTT
CDR3aa: CATSREHPDSGNTIYF
d_gene: .
abundance: .
j_gene: TRBJ1-3
v_gene: TRBV15

CDR3nt: TGCAGCGTTGCCTGGACAGGTCGGGGTCGAGAGACCCAGTACTTC
CDR3aa: CSVAWTGRGRETQYF
d_gene: TRBD1
abundance: .
j_gene: TRBJ2-5
v_gene: TRBV29-1

CDR3nt: TGTGCCAGCAGTATCGGACTAGCGGTAGATACGCAGTATTTT
CDR3aa: CASSIGLAVDTQYF
d_gene: TRBD2
abundance: .
j_gene: TRBJ2-3
v_gene: TRBV27

CDR3nt: TGCAGTGCTAGAGGGTGGCGGGAAGCTTTCTTT
CDR3aa: CSARGWREAFF
d_gene: .
abundance: .
j_gene: TRBJ1-1
v_gene: TRBV20-1

CDR3nt: TGTGCCTCAGGACAGGGAATAGCCAAAAACATTCAGTACTTC
CDR3aa: CASGQGIAKNIQYF
d_gene: TRBD1
abundance: .
j_gene: TRBJ2-4
v_gene: TRBV30

CDR3nt: TGTGCCAGCTCACCACTTCAGGGAGGGGCTTACAATGAGCAGTTCTTC
CDR3aa: CASSPLQGGAYNEQFF
d_gene: TRBD2
abundance: .
j_gene: TRBJ2-1
v_gene: TRBV18

CDR3nt: TGCGCCAGCAGCCAAGGTAGTAGTCTCCACGAGCAGTACTTC
CDR3aa: CASSQGSSLHEQYF
d_gene: .
abundance: .
j_gene: TRBJ2-7
v_gene: TRBV4-1

CDR3nt: TGCGCCAGCAGCCAAGTCAAGAGCTCGGGACAGGCAGGGGAGCAGTACTTC
CDR3aa: CASSQVKSSGQAGEQYF
d_gene: TRBD1
abundance: .
j_gene: TRBJ2-7
v_gene: TRBV4-1

CDR3nt: TGCAGCGTTGATGGGCGGGGGAACACTGAAGCTTTCTTT
CDR3aa: CSVDGRGNTEAFF
d_gene: .
abundance: .
j_gene: TRBJ1-1
v_gene: TRBV29-1

CDR3nt: TGTGCCAGCAGTCGGGACAGTCTTAATGAAAAACTGTTTTTT
CDR3aa: CASSRDSLNEKLFF
d_gene: TRBD1
abundance: .
j_gene: TRBJ1-4
v_gene: TRBV6-6

CDR3nt: TGTGCCACCAGCAGAGATCACGGGTCGGATACGCAGTATTTT
CDR3aa: CATSRDHGSDTQYF
d_gene: .
abundance: once
j_gene: TRBJ2-3
v_gene: TRBV15

CDR3nt: TGTGCCACCAGTCAGGGTTGGGGGGGGTCGGGTCAGCCCCAGCATTTT
CDR3aa: CATSQGWGGSGQPQHF
d_gene: .
abundance: .
j_gene: TRBJ1-5
v_gene: TRBV24-1

CDR3nt: TGCAGCGTTACCCGGACAGGGGGTCTATTCTACGAGCAGTACTTC
CDR3aa: CSVTRTGGLFYEQYF
d_gene: TRBD1
abundance: .
j_gene: TRBJ2-7
v_gene: TRBV29-1

CDR3nt: TGTGCCAGCAGTTCACCAGTGTCTGGAAACACCATATATTTT
CDR3aa: CASSSPVSGNTIYF
d_gene: .
abundance: .
j_gene: TRBJ1-3
v_gene: TRBV6-5

CDR3nt: TGTGCCAGTAGTATAGGGGTTGGTCGGAGGGCTGAAGCTTTCTTT
CDR3aa: CASSIGVGRRAEAFF
d_gene: .
abundance: .
j_gene: TRBJ1-1
v_gene: TRBV19

CDR3nt: TGTGCCAGCAGCCAAGATGGGGGGTCGGGTTCCTACGAGCAGTACTTC
CDR3aa: CASSQDGGSGSYEQYF
d_gene: .
abundance: once
j_gene: TRBJ2-7
v_gene: TRBV3-1/TRBV3-2

CDR3nt: TGTGCCAGCAGTTTGGGACCACCGGGCGGGGGGCGGAACTATGGCTACACCTTC
CDR3aa: CASSLGPPGGGRNYGYTF
d_gene: .
abundance: few
j_gene: TRBJ1-2
v_gene: TRBV28

CDR3nt: TGTGCCAGCTCATCCCGGACCGGACAGGGGACAACTAATGAAAAACTGTTTTTT
CDR3aa: CASSSRTGQGTTNEKLFF
d_gene: TRBD1
abundance: .
j_gene: TRBJ1-4
v_gene: TRBV18

CDR3nt: TGTGCCATCAGGCGACAGGGAACCCGGTTTAGAGCCGGGGAGCTGTTTTTT
CDR3aa: CAIRRQGTRFRAGELFF
d_gene: TRBD1
abundance: .
j_gene: TRBJ2-2
v_gene: TRBV10-3

CDR3nt: TGTGCCAGCAGTGAATGGAGGGATGGAGGGGAGCTGTTTTTT
CDR3aa: CASSEWRDGGELFF
d_gene: .
abundance: .
j_gene: TRBJ2-2
v_gene: TRBV6-1

CDR3nt: TGTGCCAGCAGGCGGACAGGGGGCAATCAGCCCCAGCATTTT
CDR3aa: CASRRTGGNQPQHF
d_gene: TRBD1
abundance: .
j_gene: TRBJ1-5
v_gene: TRBV2